A single sample is the source of the 21 T cell receptor beta chains below, sequenced in a study of cytomegalovirus exposure and HLA in healthy donors. The PCR used 60 Vbeta and 13 Jbeta primers. Libraries were prepared by immunoSEQ multiplex PCR; TCRdb keeps only in-frame clonotypes and omits some of them. In the table there are about 95,000 clones, roughly 71% of which are singletons. The sequenced sample was PBMCs. These receptors were collected from a woman between 40 and 55 years old in good health and CMV-seronegative.

The chain employs TRBV19 and TRBJ1-2, with 7 bases lining up with TRBD1. CDR3 size: 14 residues. The V and J ends lost 5 bases and 4 bases, in that order; junction bases with no gene match: 7. Germline values: CDR1 LNHDA, CDR2 SQIVND (reference sequence). In DNA form, the CDR3 reads TGTGCCAGTAGTTCAAGGACAGGATCCTATGGCTACACCTTC. Encoded protein: CASSSRTGSYGYTF.

The rearrangement links TRBV19 to TRBJ2-3; 7 nucleotides align to TRBD1. Germline CDR1 LNHDA, CDR2 SQIVND (reference sequence). This CDR3 spans 15 amino acids. V dropped 3 bases and J dropped 4; count of bases not matched to a gene: 7. The CDR3 sequence is CASSIRQGSADTQYF. CDR3 in DNA: TGTGCCAGTAGTATCAGACAGGGCTCAGCAGATACGCAGTATTTT.

The CDR3 here is CASSQDSSGGYNEQFF. The CDR3 region has the DNA TGCGCCAGCAGCCAAGATTCTAGCGGGGGATACAATGAGCAGTTCTTC. V usage is TRBV4-3 and J usage is TRBJ2-1; 10 nucleotides line up with TRBD2. V trimming: 0 bases; J trimming: 4 bases; junction bases outside the gene matches: 3. The CDR3 spans 16 residues. Per germline, CDR1 LGHNA and CDR2 YSLEER.

The V and J genes are TRBV11-2 and TRBJ2-7, with 8 bases identical to TRBD2. V was clipped by 5 bases and J by 0 bases; unmatched bases: 18. CDR1 is SGHAT, CDR2 FQNNGV, per germline. CDR3 length: 19 amino acids. The CDR3 bases are TGTGCCAGCAGCCCACTCTCCCGGAGACGGGGGGGAAGCTCCTACGAGCAGTACTTC. It is translated as CASSPLSRRRGGSSYEQYF.

This clone was counted once. For the CDR3, the DNA is TGTGCCAGCAGTTTCAGCGGGGATGGCTACACCTTC. It translates to CASSFSGDGYTF. The chain joins TRBV7-9 to TRBJ1-2; the D is unclear. The length of the CDR3 is 12 residues. Per the germline V gene, CDR1 is SEHNR and CDR2 is FQNEAQ (reference sequence). V gave up 6 bases and J gave up 6 bases, with 11 bases separating them. Full variable domain (rest looked up from reference TRBV7-9 and TRBJ1-2): DTGVSQNPRHKITKRGQNVTFRCDPISEHNRLYWYRQTLGQGPEFLTYFQNEAQLEKSRLLSDRFSAERPKGSFSTLEIQRTEQGDSAMYLCASSFSGDGYTFGSGTRLTVV.

The chain joins TRBV5-6 to TRBJ1-2; D remains ambiguous. Trimming pared 4 bases from V and 3 bases from J, leaving 10 bases between. Germline CDR1 reads SGHDT; CDR2 reads YYEEEE. The CDR3 runs 13 residues. The CDR3 nucleotides read TGTGCCAGCAGCCCGGGAGAGGACTATGGCTACACCTTC. Amino acids: CASSPGEDYGYTF.

This clone was counted between two and nine times. V is TRBV6-5 and J is TRBJ1-3; 7 bases align to TRBD1. With V trimmed by 6 bases and J by 4 bases, 3 bases remained unmatched. The length of the CDR3 is 13 residues. Germline assignment: CDR1 MNHEY and CDR2 SVGAGI. The CDR3 loop is CASSGTDGNTIYF. Written as DNA, the CDR3 is TGTGCCAGCAGCGGGACAGACGGAAACACCATATATTTT.

The CDR3 DNA reads as TGTGCCAGTAATAGGGGAGGAGATGAAAAACTGTTTTTT. Its protein is CASNRGGDEKLFF. This rearrangement joins TRBV19 to TRBJ1-4, with D possibly TRBD1 on 5 matching bases. The CDR3 consists of 13 residues. Germline-derived CDR1 and CDR2 are LNHDA and SQIVND (reference sequence). Trimming stripped 7 bases from V and 6 bases from J, with 12 bases between.

This chain uses TRBV4-1 with TRBJ1-2; D unresolved. The CDR3 spans 15 residues. The V gene's germline CDR1 is MGHRA and CDR2 YSYEKL. Trimming pared 0 bases from V and 2 bases from J, leaving 10 bases between. The CDR3 protein is CASSQDLSGNYGYTF. In DNA, the CDR3 is TGCGCCAGCAGCCAAGATTTGTCCGGGAACTATGGCTACACCTTC.

This chain uses TRBV19 with TRBJ1-1, with a possible D match to TRBD1 (6 bases). CDR1 LNHDA and CDR2 SQIVND come from the germline V gene (reference sequence). Trimming took 2 bases from V and 1 from J, leaving 14 bases between them. This CDR3 contains 16 residues. For the CDR3, the DNA is TGTGCCAGTAGTATACAGGGGTTGAAGGGGAACACTGAAGCTTTCTTT. Residues: CASSIQGLKGNTEAFF.

The chain is built from TRBV29-1 and TRBJ1-1, with D possibly being TRBD1 (6 bases). The V gene lost 0 bases and the J gene lost 0 bases, with 14 bases spanning the gap. Germline CDR1 SQVTM, CDR2 ANQGSEA. The CDR3 loop spans 16 amino acids. CDR3 amino acids: CSVEDPTGTLNTEAFF. The CDR3 DNA follows: TGCAGCGTTGAAGATCCGACCGGGACACTGAACACTGAAGCTTTCTTT.

The chain uses TRBV19 and TRBJ1-5; no clear D. The V end lost 3 bases, the J end lost 0 bases, and 15 bases lay between the germline ends. Germline V CDR1 and CDR2: LNHDA, SQIVND (reference sequence). The CDR3 loop spans 17 amino acids. This chain's CDR3 is CASSIDSGDYSNQPQHF. CDR3 nucleotides: TGTGCCAGTAGTATTGATTCGGGAGATTATAGCAATCAGCCCCAGCATTTT.

This sequence joins TRBV7-9 and TRBJ2-1, with 13 bases aligning to TRBD2. The germline CDR1 and CDR2 sequences are SEHNR and FQNEAQ (reference sequence). There are 15 residues in the CDR3. V was pared by 3 bases and J by 4 bases, with 0 bases of the junction left unmatched. CDR3 bases: TGTGCCAGCAGCTTGGGACTAGCGGGGTACAATGAGCAGTTCTTC. This sequence encodes CASSLGLAGYNEQFF.

In its sample, this clone was seen a few times. The CDR3 is CASSVGTARNTIYF. Here the CDR3 DNA reads TGCGCCAGCAGCGTGGGGACAGCTAGAAACACCATATATTTT. The chain is built from TRBV5-1 and TRBJ1-3; 7 bases are a match to TRBD1. The V gene's germline CDR1 is SGHRS and CDR2 YFSETQ. V shed 4 bases, J shed 5 bases, and the junction held 6 bases outside the gene matches. This CDR3 has 14 residues.

This chain uses TRBV5-1 with TRBJ2-2; TRBD2 might be the D (6 bases). From germline, CDR1 is SGHRS and CDR2 YFSETQ. There are 18 residues in the CDR3. Trimming removed 0 bases at V and 0 bases at J, with 15 bases between. CDR3 bases: TGCGCCAGCAGCTTGGGGGGACTCACAATACCGAACACCGGGGAGCTGTTTTTT. Its protein is CASSLGGLTIPNTGELFF. Filled out from reference TRBV5-1 and TRBJ2-2, the complete variable domain reads KAGVTQTPRYLIKTRGQQVTLSCSPISGHRSVSWYQQTPGQGLQFLFEYFSETQRNKGNFPGRFSGRQFSNSRSEMNVSTLELGDSALYLCASSLGGLTIPNTGELFFGEGSRLTVL.

The chain couples TRBV7-2 to TRBJ2-3; no firm D call. In germline, CDR1 is SGHTA, CDR2 FQGNSA. V gave up 5 bases and J gave up 6 bases, with 12 bases separating them. The CDR3 sequence is 13 residues long. CDR3 in amino acids: CASSPPLRDTQYF. CDR3 nucleotides: TGTGCCAGCAGCCCCCCCCTTCGGGATACGCAGTATTTT.

CDR3 loop: CASSDGAGTEAFF. In DNA form, the CDR3 reads TGTGCCAGCAGTGATGGGGCAGGCACTGAAGCTTTCTTT. The rearrangement uses TRBV28 and TRBJ1-1; D might be TRBD1 (5 bases). V dropped 5 bases and J dropped 4 bases, with 11 bases sitting between them. Germline V gene data show CDR1 as MDHEN and CDR2 as SYDVKM. This CDR3 is 13 amino acids long.

This clone was observed a handful of times. CDR3 DNA: TGTGCCAGCAGCGTAGTGGGGGCGACTGAAGCTTTCTTT. Amino acid sequence: CASSVVGATEAFF. The rearrangement links TRBV9 to TRBJ1-1; possible D gene TRBD1, 6 bases. The germline gives CDR1 SGDLS, CDR2 YYNGEE. This CDR3 is 13 amino acids long. V gave up 0 bases and J gave up 5 bases, with 8 bases separating them.

The rearrangement uses TRBV6-5 and TRBJ1-2; no clear D. Germline V CDR1 and CDR2: MNHEY, SVGAGI. This CDR3 has 14 amino acids. Deletions cut 0 bases from V and 8 bases from J, with 13 bases between. The CDR3 DNA reads as TGTGCCAGCAGTTACTCTTCTGGGCATCAGGGCTACACCTTC. Residues: CASSYSSGHQGYTF.

The chain joins TRBV4-1 to TRBJ1-2; 8 bases match TRBD1. The CDR3 extends over 14 amino acids. Trimming took 1 base from V and 5 from J; bases not matched to a gene: 3. CDR1 is MGHRA and CDR2 is YSYEKL in the germline V gene. The chain's CDR3 is CASSQVGQGYGYTF. The CDR3 bases are TGCGCCAGCAGCCAAGTTGGACAGGGTTATGGCTACACCTTC.

The chain uses TRBV2 and TRBJ1-1, with D unclear. Trimming shortened V by 6 bases and J by 7 bases, and 15 bases separated the two germline ends. The length of the CDR3 is 13 residues. The germline CDR1 and CDR2 sequences are SNHLY and FYNNEI. The CDR3 nucleotides read TGTGCCAGCAGATACTACGAAGGGAGTGAAGCTTTCTTT. It specifies CASRYYEGSEAFF.